This T cell receptor (beta chain) was documented in a study of memory CD4+ T cells and cytomegalovirus serostatus. The wider study: Of the healthy Belgian adults, 9 were CMV seropositive and about two dozen seronegative. Findings and caveats of the study: Each of approximately 73 CMV-associated TCRbeta sequences occurred in one to five individuals. Suggested: most of the CMV-linked TCR signature lies in CD4+ memory cells.

Germline V lookup: CDR1 SGHRS, CDR2 YFSETQ. This CDR3 region has 13 residues. Between the trimmed V and J ends, which lost 5 bases and 2 bases, there was a span of 11 bases. This clone was counted once. The antigen remains unidentified. Single viable CD3+CD4+CD8-CD45RO+ cells were sorted as the memory CD4+ T cells. This table comes from immunoSEQ multiplex PCR, and its TCRdb copy is limited to in-frame clones, with some not included. The sample has 50,000 to 70,000 clones, roughly 80% seen once. The receptor comes from an adult in good health and CMV-seronegative. Sequenced material: memory CD4+ T cells from blood. The V gene is TRBV5-1, the J gene TRBJ2-7, with D perhaps matching TRBD1 (6 bases). The CDR3 spells CASRIQGTYEQYF. The CDR3 DNA sequence: TGCGCCAGCAGGATACAGGGTACCTACGAGCAGTACTTC.